The 19 T cell receptor beta chains in this list originate from one sample, sequenced in a study of blood T cell repertoires in COVID-19. Here immunoSEQ multiplex PCR was the method, and the copy in TCRdb shows in-frame clones only, minus some. Among more than 110,000 clones listed, about nine tenths were seen once. Sequencing was done on a sample of peripheral blood. Source of these receptors: a man aged 45-65 years with active or convalescent COVID-19.

The CDR3 sequence is CASSTQTRDRMDEQYF. The CDR3 DNA follows: TGTGCCAGCAGTACCCAAACACGGGACAGGATGGACGAGCAGTACTTC. The V and J genes are TRBV28 and TRBJ2-7, with 8 bases identical to TRBD1. The CDR3 is 16 residues long. Germline CDR1 MDHEN, CDR2 SYDVKM. V lost 5 bases and J lost 5; bases outside the gene matches: 14.

In its sample, this clone was seen many times. This rearrangement joins TRBV19 to TRBJ2-7; no definite D call. Trimming shortened V by 4 bases and J by 4 bases, and 17 bases separated the two germline ends. The germline gives CDR1 LNHDA, CDR2 SQIVND (reference sequence). This CDR3 region has 15 residues. Here the CDR3 DNA reads TGTGCCAGTAGTACCTCAGGTTCTGCGAGATACGAGCAGTACTTC. Protein sequence: CASSTSGSARYEQYF.

The rearrangement uses TRBV6-5 and TRBJ2-1, with D maybe TRBD2 (6 bases). CDR3 length: 13 residues. V was trimmed by 6 bases and J by 5 bases, leaving 11 bases between them. CDR1 is MNHEY, CDR2 SVGAGI, per germline. CDR3 nucleotide sequence: TGTGCCAGCAGCCCGGGACTTCACAATGAGCAGTTCTTC. It specifies CASSPGLHNEQFF.

The chain links TRBV27 to TRBJ1-5; 9 bases fit TRBD1. V shed 5 bases and J 6 bases; nucleotides not matched to a gene: 5. CDR1 and CDR2 (germline): MNHEY, SMNVEV (reference sequence). The CDR3 totals 14 residues. The CDR3 nucleotides are TGTGCCAGCAGTACGGGGGACAGGGTTCAGCCCCAGCATTTT. Residues: CASSTGDRVQPQHF.

This rearrangement joins TRBV6-2 or TRBV6-3 to TRBJ2-3; D uncertain. V was shortened by 0 bases and J by 6 bases, with 10 bases between the two germline ends. The CDR3 runs 14 residues. Germline V lookup: CDR1 MNHEY, CDR2 SVGEGT. CDR3 sequence: CASSYSDSQDTQYF. CDR3 bases: TGTGCCAGCAGTTACTCAGATTCGCAGGATACGCAGTATTTT.

A single count supports this clone. CDR3 in DNA: TGTGCCAGCAGTTGGGGGACAGGGTTGGACTACGAGCAGTACTTC. Protein: CASSWGTGLDYEQYF. J is TRBJ2-7 and V is TRBV27; TRBD1 aligns across 9 bases. The trim removed 4 bases at V and 3 bases at J, leaving 7 bases unmatched. CDR3 size: 15 residues. Looked up from germline, CDR1 is MNHEY and CDR2 is SMNVEV (reference sequence).

J is TRBJ2-1 and V is TRBV19; D might be TRBD2 (5 bases). Trimming shortened V by 3 bases and J by 5 bases, and 14 bases separated the two germline ends. The germline gives CDR1 LNHDA, CDR2 SQIVND (reference sequence). CDR3 length: 15 residues. CDR3: CASSMLAAGNNEQFF. The CDR3 DNA sequence: TGTGCCAGTAGTATGCTGGCGGCGGGTAACAATGAGCAGTTCTTC.

CDR3 nucleotide sequence: TGTGCCAGCAGTGATCAGGGAGGTAATCAGCCCCAGCATTTT. Protein: CASSDQGGNQPQHF. This rearrangement joins TRBV27 to TRBJ1-5; tentative D call: TRBD1 (5 bases). The CDR3 has 14 amino acids. Germline loops: CDR1 MNHEY, CDR2 SMNVEV (reference sequence). V dropped 5 bases and J dropped 4 bases, with 12 bases sitting between them.

This clone was picked up one time. This chain uses TRBV5-4 with TRBJ2-7, with D possibly TRBD1 on 6 matching bases. CDR1 SGHNT and CDR2 YYREEE come from the germline V gene (reference sequence). V was pared by 4 bases and J by 2 bases, with 16 bases between. The CDR3 loop spans 15 amino acids. CDR3 DNA sequence: TGTGCCAGCAGCAATGGCAGGGGTTCACCCTACGAGCAGTACTTC. Protein: CASSNGRGSPYEQYF.

The V and J genes are TRBV6-5 and TRBJ1-1; possible D gene TRBD1, 5 bases. This CDR3 has 15 residues. V gave up 0 bases and J gave up 0 bases, with 8 bases separating them. Germline V gives CDR1 MNHEY, CDR2 SVGAGI. The chain's CDR3 is CASSYSEGLNTEAFF. The DNA for the CDR3 is TGTGCCAGCAGTTACTCGGAGGGGTTGAACACTGAAGCTTTCTTT.

The rearrangement joins TRBV3-1 (or the pseudogene TRBV3-2) to TRBJ2-2; 13 nucleotides agree with TRBD2. This CDR3 has 17 residues. The V gene end was trimmed by 6 bases and the J gene end by 4 bases; junction bases not matched to a gene: 8. From germline, CDR1 is LGHDT and CDR2 YNNKEL (reference sequence). This CDR3 reads CASRPGLAGERTGELFF. CDR3 sequence (DNA): TGTGCCAGCAGGCCAGGACTAGCGGGAGAACGCACCGGGGAGCTGTTTTTT.

This clone turned up a few times. V usage is TRBV6-5 and J usage is TRBJ2-2, with TRBD2 matching 12 bases. Per the germline V gene, CDR1 is MNHEY and CDR2 is SVGAGI. With V trimmed by 6 bases and J by 4 bases, 3 bases remained unmatched. The CDR3 is 15 amino acids. CDR3: CASSKLAGGTGELFF. The CDR3 DNA is TGTGCCAGCAGCAAACTAGCGGGAGGCACCGGGGAGCTGTTTTTT.

The V call is TRBV5-1, the J call TRBJ2-3; 9 bases map to TRBD2. From germline, CDR1 is SGHRS and CDR2 YFSETQ. Trimming at V came to 6 bases and at J to 6 bases, leaving 5 bases not matched to a gene. The CDR3 sequence is 13 residues long. The CDR3 loop is CASKGGRADTQYF. Written as DNA, the CDR3 is TGCGCCAGCAAGGGCGGGAGGGCCGATACGCAGTATTTT.

The chain recombines TRBV9 with TRBJ2-7, with 7 bases matching TRBD2. J was trimmed by 6 bases and V by 0 bases; bases with no gene match: 9. The CDR3 loop spans 15 amino acids. Germline CDR1 SGDLS, CDR2 YYNGEE. The CDR3 sequence is CASSVDPRAGVEQYF. CDR3 in DNA: TGTGCCAGCAGCGTAGACCCTCGGGCGGGAGTCGAGCAGTACTTC. Full variable domain (missing parts from reference TRBV9 and TRBJ2-7): DSGVTQTPKHLITATGQRVTLRCSPRSGDLSVYWYQQSLDQGLQFLIQYYNGEERAKGNILERFSAQQFPDLHSELNLSSLELGDSALYFCASSVDPRAGVEQYFGPGTRLTVT.

CDR3 nucleotide sequence: TGTGCCAGCAGGGGGACTCCCGAAGTCGGAAAACTGTTTTTT. Residues: CASRGTPEVGKLFF. The V call is TRBV6-5, the J call TRBJ1-4; D is possibly TRBD1 (5 bases). The CDR3 spans 14 residues. V lost 6 bases and J 10 bases, leaving 18 bases between the germline ends. Looked up from germline, CDR1 is MNHEY and CDR2 is SVGAGI.

The chain couples TRBV6-5 to TRBJ2-2; D uncertain. This CDR3 contains 15 residues. The germline V gene encodes CDR1 MNHEY and CDR2 SVGAGI. V was shortened by 0 bases and J by 4 bases, with 9 bases between the two germline ends. This CDR3 is CASSYSPWATGELFF. CDR3 coding DNA: TGTGCCAGCAGTTACTCCCCCTGGGCCACCGGGGAGCTGTTTTTT.

This clone was seen a few times. The CDR3, as DNA: TGTGCCAGCAGTGATGGGACTCGGACCGGGGAGCTGTTTTTT. Translated: CASSDGTRTGELFF. This chain joins TRBV6-1 and TRBJ2-2, with D possibly TRBD2 on 6 matching bases. The germline gives CDR1 MNHNS, CDR2 SASEGT. The CDR3 runs to 14 residues. The V end was cut by 3 bases, the J end by 5 bases, with 10 bases between.

The chain links TRBV7-2 to TRBJ2-2; 8 nucleotides align to TRBD2. The CDR3 covers 15 residues. Losses at the gene ends were 3 bases for V and 1 base for J; bases not matched to a gene: 1. Per germline, CDR1 SGHTA and CDR2 FQGNSA. The CDR3 DNA is TGTGCCAGCAGCTTTACTAGCGGGAACACCGGGGAGCTGTTTTTT. Amino acids: CASSFTSGNTGELFF.

The gene calls are TRBV9 and TRBJ2-3; 11 bases agree with TRBD2. The CDR3 sequence is 15 residues long. Germline loops: CDR1 SGDLS, CDR2 YYNGEE. V trimming: 6 bases; J trimming: 5 bases; junction bases outside the gene matches: 8. The CDR3 DNA reads as TGTGCCAGCACCCGACTAGCGGGAAGGGAAGATACGCAGTATTTT. Translating it yields CASTRLAGREDTQYF.